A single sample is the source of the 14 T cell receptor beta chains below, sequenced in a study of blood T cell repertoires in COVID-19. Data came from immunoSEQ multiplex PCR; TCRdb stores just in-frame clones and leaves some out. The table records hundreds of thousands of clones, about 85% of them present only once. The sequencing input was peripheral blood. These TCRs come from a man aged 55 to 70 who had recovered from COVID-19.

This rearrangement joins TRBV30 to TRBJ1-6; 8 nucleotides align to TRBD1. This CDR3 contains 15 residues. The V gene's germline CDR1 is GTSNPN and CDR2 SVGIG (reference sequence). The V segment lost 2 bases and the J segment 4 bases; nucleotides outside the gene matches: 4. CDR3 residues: CAWSPGQGYNSPLHF. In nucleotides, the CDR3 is TGTGCCTGGAGTCCCGGACAGGGTTATAATTCACCCCTCCACTTT. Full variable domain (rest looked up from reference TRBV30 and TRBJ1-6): SQTIHQWPATLVQPVGSPLSLECTVEGTSNPNLYWYRQAAGRGLQLLFYSVGIGQISSEVPQNLSASRPQDRQFILSSKKLLLSDSGFYLCAWSPGQGYNSPLHFGNGTRLTVT.

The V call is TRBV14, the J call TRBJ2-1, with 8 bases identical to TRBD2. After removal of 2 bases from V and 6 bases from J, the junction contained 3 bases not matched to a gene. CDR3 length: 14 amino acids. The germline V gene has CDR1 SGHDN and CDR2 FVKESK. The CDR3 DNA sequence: TGTGCCAGCAGCCAACTCGGGGGGGTCAATGAGCAGTTCTTC. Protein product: CASSQLGGVNEQFF.

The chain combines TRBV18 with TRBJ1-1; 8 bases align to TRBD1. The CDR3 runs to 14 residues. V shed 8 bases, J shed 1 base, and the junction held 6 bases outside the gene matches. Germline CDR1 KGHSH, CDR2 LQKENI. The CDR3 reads CASQGQGSNTEAFF. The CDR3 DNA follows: TGTGCCAGCCAAGGACAGGGCTCGAACACTGAAGCTTTCTTT.

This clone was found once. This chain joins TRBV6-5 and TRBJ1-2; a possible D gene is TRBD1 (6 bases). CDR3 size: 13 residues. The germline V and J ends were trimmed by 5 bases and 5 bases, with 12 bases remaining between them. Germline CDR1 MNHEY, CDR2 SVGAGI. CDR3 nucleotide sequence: TGTGCCAGCAGTCGGGACAATGGGTATGGCTACACCTTC. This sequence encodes CASSRDNGYGYTF.

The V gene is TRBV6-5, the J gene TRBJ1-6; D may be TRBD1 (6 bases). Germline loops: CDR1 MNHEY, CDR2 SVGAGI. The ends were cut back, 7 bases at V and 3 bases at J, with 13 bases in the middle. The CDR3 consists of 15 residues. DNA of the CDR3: TGTGCCAGCAACCGGGACACCAACTATAATTCACCCCTCCACTTT. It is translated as CASNRDTNYNSPLHF.

CDR3 DNA sequence: TGTGCCAGCAGTTACCTAGCGGCCCGCTCCTACGAGCAGTACTTC. Amino acids: CASSYLAARSYEQYF. This chain uses TRBV6-5 with TRBJ2-7, with 7 bases fitting TRBD2. The CDR3 loop spans 15 amino acids. Trimming took 2 bases from V and 0 from J; bases not matched to a gene: 4. In germline, CDR1 is MNHEY, CDR2 SVGAGI.

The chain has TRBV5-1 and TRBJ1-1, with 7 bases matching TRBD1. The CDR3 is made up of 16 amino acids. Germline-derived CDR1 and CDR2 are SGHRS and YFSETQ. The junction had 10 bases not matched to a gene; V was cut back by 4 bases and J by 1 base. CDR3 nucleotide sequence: TGCGCCAGCAGCGCACTCGACAGGGCCCCGAACACTGAAGCTTTCTTT. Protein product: CASSALDRAPNTEAFF.

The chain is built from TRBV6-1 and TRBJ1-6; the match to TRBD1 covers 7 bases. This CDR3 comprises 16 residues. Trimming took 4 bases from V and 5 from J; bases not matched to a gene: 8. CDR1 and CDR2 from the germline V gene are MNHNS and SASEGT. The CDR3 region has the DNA TGTGCCAGCAGTGTTCCCCGGACAGGCAATAATTCACCCCTCCACTTT. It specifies CASSVPRTGNNSPLHF.

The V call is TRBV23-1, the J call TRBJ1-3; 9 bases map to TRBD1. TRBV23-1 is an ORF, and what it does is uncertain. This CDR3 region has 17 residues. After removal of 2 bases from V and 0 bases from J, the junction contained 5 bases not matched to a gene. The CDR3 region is CASSQGTGPNSGNTIYF. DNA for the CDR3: TGCGCCAGCAGTCAAGGGACAGGGCCAAACTCTGGAAACACCATATATTTT.

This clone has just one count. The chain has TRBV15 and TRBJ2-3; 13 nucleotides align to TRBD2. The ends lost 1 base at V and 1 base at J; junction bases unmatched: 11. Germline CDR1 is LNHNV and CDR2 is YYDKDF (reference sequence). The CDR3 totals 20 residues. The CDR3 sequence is CATSRGLLAGGPRGTDTQYF. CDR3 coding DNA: TGTGCCACCAGCAGAGGGTTACTAGCGGGGGGGCCGAGGGGCACAGATACGCAGTATTTT. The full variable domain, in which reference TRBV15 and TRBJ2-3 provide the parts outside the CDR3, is DAMVIQNPRYQVTQFGKPVTLSCSQTLNHNVMYWYQQKSSQAPKLLFHYYDKDFNNEADTPDNFQSRRPNTSFCFLDIRSPGLGDTAMYLCATSRGLLAGGPRGTDTQYFGPGTRLTVL.

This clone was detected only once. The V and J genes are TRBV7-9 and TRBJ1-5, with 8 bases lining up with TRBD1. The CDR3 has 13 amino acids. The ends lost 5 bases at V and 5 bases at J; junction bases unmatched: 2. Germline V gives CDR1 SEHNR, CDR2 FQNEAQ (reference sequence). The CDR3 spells CASSATGDQPQHF. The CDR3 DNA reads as TGTGCCAGCAGCGCGACAGGGGATCAGCCCCAGCATTTT. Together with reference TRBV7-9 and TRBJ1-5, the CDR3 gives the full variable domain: DTGVSQNPRHKITKRGQNVTFRCDPISEHNRLYWYRQTLGQGPEFLTYFQNEAQLEKSRLLSDRFSAERPKGSFSTLEIQRTEQGDSAMYLCASSATGDQPQHFGDGTRLSIL.

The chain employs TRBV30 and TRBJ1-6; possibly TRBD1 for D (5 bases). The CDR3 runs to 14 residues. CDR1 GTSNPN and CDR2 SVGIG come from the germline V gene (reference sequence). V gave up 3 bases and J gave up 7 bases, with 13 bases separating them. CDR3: CAWSQGSLNSPLHF. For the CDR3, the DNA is TGTGCCTGGAGCCAGGGTTCTCTGAATTCACCCCTCCACTTT.

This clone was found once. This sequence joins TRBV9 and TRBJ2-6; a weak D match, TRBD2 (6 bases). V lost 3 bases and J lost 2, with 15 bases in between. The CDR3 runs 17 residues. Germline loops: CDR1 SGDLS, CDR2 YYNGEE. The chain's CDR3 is CASSASFGGAGANVLTF. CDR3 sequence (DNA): TGTGCCAGCAGCGCTAGCTTTGGAGGGGCTGGGGCCAACGTCCTGACTTTC.

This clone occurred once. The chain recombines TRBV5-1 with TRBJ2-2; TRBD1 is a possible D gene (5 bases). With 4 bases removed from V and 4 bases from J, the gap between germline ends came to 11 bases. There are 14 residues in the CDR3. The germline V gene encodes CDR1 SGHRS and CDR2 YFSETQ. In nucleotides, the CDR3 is TGCGCCAGCAGCATGCAGGGTGGCACCGGGGAGCTGTTTTTT. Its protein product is CASSMQGGTGELFF.